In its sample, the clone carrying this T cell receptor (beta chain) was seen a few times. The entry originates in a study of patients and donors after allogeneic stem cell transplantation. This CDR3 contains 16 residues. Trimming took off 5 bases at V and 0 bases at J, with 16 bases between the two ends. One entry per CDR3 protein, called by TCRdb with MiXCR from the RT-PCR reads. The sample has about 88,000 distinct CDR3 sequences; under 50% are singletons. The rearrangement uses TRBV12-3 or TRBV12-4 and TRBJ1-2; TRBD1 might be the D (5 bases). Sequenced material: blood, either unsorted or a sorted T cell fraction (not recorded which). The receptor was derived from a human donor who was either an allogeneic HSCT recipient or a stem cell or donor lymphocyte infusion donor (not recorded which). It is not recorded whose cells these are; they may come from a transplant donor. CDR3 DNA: TGTGCCAGCAGTCTCAGGGAGGAAGTGGCTAACTATGGCTACACCTTC. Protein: CASSLREEVANYGYTF.